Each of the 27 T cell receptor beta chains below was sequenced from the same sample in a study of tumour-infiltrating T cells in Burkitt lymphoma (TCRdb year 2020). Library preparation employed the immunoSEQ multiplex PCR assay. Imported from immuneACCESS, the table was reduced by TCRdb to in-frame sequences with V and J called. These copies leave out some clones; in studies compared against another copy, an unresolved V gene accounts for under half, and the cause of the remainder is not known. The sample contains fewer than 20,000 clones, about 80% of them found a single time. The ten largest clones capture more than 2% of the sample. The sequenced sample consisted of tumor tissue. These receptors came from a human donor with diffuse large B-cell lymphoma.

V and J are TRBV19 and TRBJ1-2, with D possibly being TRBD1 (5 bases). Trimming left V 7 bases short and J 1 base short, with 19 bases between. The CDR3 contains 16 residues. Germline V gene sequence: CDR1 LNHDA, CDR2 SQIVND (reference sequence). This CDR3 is CASTPAGLGDNYGYTF. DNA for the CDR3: TGTGCCAGTACCCCGGCTGGTTTGGGGGATAACTATGGCTACACCTTC.

The CDR3 spells CASSPYGELFF. The CDR3 nucleotides are TGTGCCAGTAGTCCATACGGGGAGCTGTTTTTT. This chain connects TRBV19 to TRBJ2-2, with D hard to call. Trimming removed 5 bases from V and 7 bases from J, with 5 bases in between. The germline V gene encodes CDR1 LNHDA and CDR2 SQIVND (reference sequence). This CDR3 has 11 residues.

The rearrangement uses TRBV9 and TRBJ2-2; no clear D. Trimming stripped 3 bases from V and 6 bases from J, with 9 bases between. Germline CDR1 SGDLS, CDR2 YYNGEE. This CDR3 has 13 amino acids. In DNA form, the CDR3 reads TGTGCCAGCAGCGGATCCCCATCCGGGGAGCTGTTTTTT. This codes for CASSGSPSGELFF.

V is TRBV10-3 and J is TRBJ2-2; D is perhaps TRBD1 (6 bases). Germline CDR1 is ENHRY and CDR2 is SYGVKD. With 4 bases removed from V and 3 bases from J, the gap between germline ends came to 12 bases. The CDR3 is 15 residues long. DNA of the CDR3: TGTGCCATCAGTGTACAGGGCGGCGACACCGGGGAGCTGTTTTTT. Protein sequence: CAISVQGGDTGELFF.

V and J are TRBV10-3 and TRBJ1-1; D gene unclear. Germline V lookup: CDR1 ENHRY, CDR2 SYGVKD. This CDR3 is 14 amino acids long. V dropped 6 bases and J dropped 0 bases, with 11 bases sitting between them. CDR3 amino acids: CAIRDGRMNTEAFF. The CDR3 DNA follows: TGTGCCATCAGAGACGGCAGAATGAACACTGAAGCTTTCTTT.

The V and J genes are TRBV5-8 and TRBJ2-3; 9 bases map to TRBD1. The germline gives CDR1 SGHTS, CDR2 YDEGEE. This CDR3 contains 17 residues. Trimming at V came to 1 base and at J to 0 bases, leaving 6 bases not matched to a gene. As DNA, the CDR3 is TGTGCCAGCAGCTTGACAATCGGGACAGGGAGCACAGATACGCAGTATTTT. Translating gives CASSLTIGTGSTDTQYF.

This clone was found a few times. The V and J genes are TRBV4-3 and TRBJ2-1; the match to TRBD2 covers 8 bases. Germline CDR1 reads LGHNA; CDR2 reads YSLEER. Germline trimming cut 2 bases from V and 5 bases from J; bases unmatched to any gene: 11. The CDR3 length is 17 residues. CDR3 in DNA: TGCGCCAGCAGCCAAAGAACCTCCGCGCGGGAGGACAATGAGCAGTTCTTC. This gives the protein CASSQRTSAREDNEQFF.

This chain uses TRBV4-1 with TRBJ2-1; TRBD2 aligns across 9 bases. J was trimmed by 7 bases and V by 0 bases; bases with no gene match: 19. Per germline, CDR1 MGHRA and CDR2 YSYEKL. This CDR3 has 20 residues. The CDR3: CASSQDLVMVAGVFPNEQFF. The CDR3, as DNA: TGCGCCAGCAGCCAAGATCTGGTTATGGTAGCGGGAGTCTTCCCGAATGAGCAGTTCTTC.

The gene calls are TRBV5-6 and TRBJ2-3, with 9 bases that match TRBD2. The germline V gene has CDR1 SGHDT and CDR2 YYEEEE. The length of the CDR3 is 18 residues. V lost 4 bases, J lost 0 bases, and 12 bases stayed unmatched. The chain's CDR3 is CASSNILSGGYSTDTQYF. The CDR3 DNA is TGTGCCAGCAGCAATATACTCAGCGGGGGGTATAGCACAGATACGCAGTATTTT.

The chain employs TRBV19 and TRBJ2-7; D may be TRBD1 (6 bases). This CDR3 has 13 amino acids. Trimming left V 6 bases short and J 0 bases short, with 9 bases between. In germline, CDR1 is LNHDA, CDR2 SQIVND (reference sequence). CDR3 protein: CASRDRNSYEQYF. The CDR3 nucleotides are TGTGCCAGTAGGGACAGAAACTCCTACGAGCAGTACTTC.

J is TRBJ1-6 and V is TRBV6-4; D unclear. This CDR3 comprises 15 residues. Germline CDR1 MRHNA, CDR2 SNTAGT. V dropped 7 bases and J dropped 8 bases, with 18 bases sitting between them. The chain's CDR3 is CASKVTGTHDSPLHF. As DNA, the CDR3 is TGTGCCAGCAAGGTCACCGGAACCCATGATTCACCCCTCCACTTT.

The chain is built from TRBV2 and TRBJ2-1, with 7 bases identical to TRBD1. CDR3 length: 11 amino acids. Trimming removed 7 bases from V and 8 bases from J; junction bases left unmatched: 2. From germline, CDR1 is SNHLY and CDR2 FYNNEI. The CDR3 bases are TGTGCCAGCAACCAGGGGGATGAGCAGTTCTTC. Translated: CASNQGDEQFF.

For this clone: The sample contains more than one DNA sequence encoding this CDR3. CDR3 residues: CASRISTGRGYEQYF. The CDR3 region has the DNA TGCGCCAGCCGTATTTCGACAGGGCGAGGGTACGAGCAGTACTTC. This chain joins TRBV5-1 and TRBJ2-7; the match to TRBD1 covers 7 bases. Germline-derived CDR1 and CDR2 are SGHRS and YFSETQ. Trimming cost V 7 bases and J 4 bases; bases outside gene matches: 14. This CDR3 has 15 residues.

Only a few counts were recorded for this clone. CDR3: CASSQGQGTDTEAFF. The DNA for the CDR3 is TGCGCCAGCAGCCAGGGGCAGGGGACCGACACTGAAGCTTTCTTT. The chain couples TRBV5-1 to TRBJ1-1; the D gene is possibly TRBD1 (6 bases). V was cut by 4 bases and J by 3 bases, with 16 bases left in between. The CDR3 contains 15 residues. Germline CDR1 SGHRS, CDR2 YFSETQ.

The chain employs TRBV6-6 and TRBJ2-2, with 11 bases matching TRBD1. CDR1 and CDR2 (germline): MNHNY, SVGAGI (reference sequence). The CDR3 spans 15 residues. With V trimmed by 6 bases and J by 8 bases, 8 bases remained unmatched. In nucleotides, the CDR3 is TGTGCCAGCAGGGGTGGACAGGGGGCGCTTGGGGAGCTGTTTTTT. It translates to CASRGGQGALGELFF.

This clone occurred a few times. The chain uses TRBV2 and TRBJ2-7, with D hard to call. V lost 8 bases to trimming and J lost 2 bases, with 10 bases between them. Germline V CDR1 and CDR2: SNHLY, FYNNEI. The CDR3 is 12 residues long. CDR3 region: CASSEFPYEQYF. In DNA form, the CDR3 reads TGTGCCAGCTCAGAGTTCCCCTACGAGCAGTACTTC.

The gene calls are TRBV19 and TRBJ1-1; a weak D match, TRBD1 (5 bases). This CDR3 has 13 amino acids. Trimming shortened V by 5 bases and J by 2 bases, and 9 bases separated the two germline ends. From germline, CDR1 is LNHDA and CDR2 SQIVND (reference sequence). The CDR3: CASSGDLNTEAFF. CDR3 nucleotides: TGTGCCAGTAGTGGGGACCTCAACACTGAAGCTTTCTTT. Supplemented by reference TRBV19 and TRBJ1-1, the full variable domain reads DGGITQSPKYLFRKEGQNVTLSCEQNLNHDAMYWYRQDPGQGLRLIYYSQIVNDFQKGDIAEGYSVSREKKESFPLTVTSAQKNPTAFYLCASSGDLNTEAFFGQGTRLTVV.

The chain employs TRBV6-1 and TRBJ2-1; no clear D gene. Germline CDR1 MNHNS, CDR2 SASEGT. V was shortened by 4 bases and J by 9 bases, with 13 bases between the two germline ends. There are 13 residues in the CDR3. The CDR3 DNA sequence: TGTGCCAGCAGTGGCTTAGGACGGTCTGAGCAGTTCTTC. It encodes CASSGLGRSEQFF.

CDR3 sequence reads: CASSLGGSGELFF. The CDR3 DNA is TGTGCCAGCAGCCTCGGGGGGTCCGGGGAGCTGTTTTTT. This chain uses TRBV7-2 with TRBJ2-2, with 7 bases lining up with TRBD2. With V trimmed by 5 bases and J by 6 bases, 3 bases remained unmatched. CDR3 length equals 13 residues. Germline V CDR1 and CDR2: SGHTA, FQGNSA.

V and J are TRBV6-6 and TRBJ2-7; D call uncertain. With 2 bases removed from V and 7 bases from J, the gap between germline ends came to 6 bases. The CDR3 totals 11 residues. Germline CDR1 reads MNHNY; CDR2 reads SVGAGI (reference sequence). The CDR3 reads CASSYPSEQYF. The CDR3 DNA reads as TGTGCCAGCAGTTACCCTTCAGAGCAGTACTTC.

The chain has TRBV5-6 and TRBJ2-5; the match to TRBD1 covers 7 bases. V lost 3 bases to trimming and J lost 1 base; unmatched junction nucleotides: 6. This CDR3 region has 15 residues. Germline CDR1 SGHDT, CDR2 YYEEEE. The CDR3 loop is CASSSSTGVQETQYF. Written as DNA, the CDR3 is TGTGCCAGCAGCTCTTCCACAGGGGTCCAAGAGACCCAGTACTTC.

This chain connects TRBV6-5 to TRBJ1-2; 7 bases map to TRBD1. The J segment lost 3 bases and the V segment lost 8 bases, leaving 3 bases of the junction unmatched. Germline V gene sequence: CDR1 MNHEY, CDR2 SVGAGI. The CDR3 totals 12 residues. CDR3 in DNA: TGTGCCAGCGGAACAGGGGACTATGGCTACACCTTC. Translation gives CASGTGDYGYTF.

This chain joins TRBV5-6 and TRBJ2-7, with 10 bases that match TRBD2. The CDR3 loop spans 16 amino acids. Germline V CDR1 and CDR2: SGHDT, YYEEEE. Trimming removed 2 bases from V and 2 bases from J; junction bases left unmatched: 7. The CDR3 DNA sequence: TGTGCCAGCAGCTTAGTGGCTAGCGGGGGCCCCTACGAGCAGTACTTC. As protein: CASSLVASGGPYEQYF.

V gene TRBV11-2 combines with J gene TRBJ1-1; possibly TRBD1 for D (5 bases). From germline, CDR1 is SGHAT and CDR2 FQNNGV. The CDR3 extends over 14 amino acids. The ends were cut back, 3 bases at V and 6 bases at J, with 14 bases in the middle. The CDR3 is CASSFTGEVAEAFF. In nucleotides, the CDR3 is TGTGCCAGCAGCTTTACGGGGGAGGTGGCTGAAGCTTTCTTT. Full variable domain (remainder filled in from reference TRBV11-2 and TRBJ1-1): EAGVAQSPRYKIIEKRQSVAFWCNPISGHATLYWYQQILGQGPKLLIQFQNNGVVDDSQLPKDRFSAERLKGVDSTLKIQPAKLEDSAVYLCASSFTGEVAEAFFGQGTRLTVV.

The CDR3: CASSVELAGAVSYNEQFF. The CDR3 bases are TGTGCCAGCAGCGTAGAACTAGCGGGAGCCGTCTCCTACAATGAGCAGTTCTTC. V is TRBV9 and J is TRBJ2-1; 11 bases align to TRBD2. CDR3 length equals 18 residues. Per the germline V gene, CDR1 is SGDLS and CDR2 is YYNGEE. The trim removed 0 bases at V and 0 bases at J, leaving 5 bases unmatched.

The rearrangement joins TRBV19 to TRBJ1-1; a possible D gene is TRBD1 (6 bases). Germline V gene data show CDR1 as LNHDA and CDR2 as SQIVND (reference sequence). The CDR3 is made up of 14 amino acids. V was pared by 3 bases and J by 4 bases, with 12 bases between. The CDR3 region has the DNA TGTGCCAGTAGTATTGGACAGTCGGTCACTGAAGCTTTCTTT. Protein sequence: CASSIGQSVTEAFF.

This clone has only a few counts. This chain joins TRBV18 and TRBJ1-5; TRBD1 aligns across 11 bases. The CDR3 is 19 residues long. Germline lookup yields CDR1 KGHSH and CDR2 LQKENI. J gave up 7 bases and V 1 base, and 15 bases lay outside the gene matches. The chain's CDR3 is CASSPRRTGGEGSPQPQHF. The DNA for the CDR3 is TGTGCCAGCTCACCACGTAGGACAGGGGGCGAGGGAAGCCCCCAGCCCCAGCATTTT.